A single sample is the source of the 16 T cell receptor beta chains below, sequenced in a study of early T cells in non-severe SARS-CoV-2 infection (dated by TCRdb to about 2021). Library preparation used 5' RACE. Instrument used: NextSeq 500. Starting from the raw public reads, TCRdb applied fastp trimming at Q25, assembled clones with MiXCR and retained in-frame beta chains. Entries are consolidated by CDR3 protein sequence, retaining the most common genes and DNA. The sample table shows tens of thousands of distinct CDR3 sequences, and more than 10% are seen once. The ten largest make up roughly 3.6% of the sample. The sequenced sample was whole blood. Receptors originate from an adult who was a healthcare worker with PCR-confirmed SARS-CoV-2 infection or an uninfected control (not recorded which).

This clonotype showed up just once. V is TRBV7-3 and J is TRBJ2-7; D may be TRBD1 or TRBD2 (6 bases each). Germline CDR1 is SGHTA and CDR2 is FQGTGA. The CDR3 loop spans 15 amino acids. Trimming removed 1 base at V and 5 bases at J, with 15 bases between. The CDR3 sequence is CASSLNQGRLNEQYF. The CDR3 coding sequence is TGTGCCAGCAGCTTAAATCAGGGGAGGTTAAACGAGCAGTACTTC.

This clonotype was counted between two and nine times. The chain has TRBV4-1 and TRBJ2-2; TRBD2 might be the D (5 bases). V lost 0 bases and J lost 1, with 12 bases in between. Germline lookup yields CDR1 MGHRA and CDR2 YSYEKL. The CDR3 totals 17 residues. CDR3 amino acids: CASSQEFPSLNTGELFF. CDR3 bases: TGCGCCAGCAGCCAAGAATTCCCTAGCCTGAACACCGGGGAGCTGTTTTTT.

This clonotype was seen repeatedly, ten times or more. The chain carries TRBV27 and TRBJ1-2; a weak D match, TRBD1 (6 bases). Trimming removed 5 bases at V and 4 bases at J, with 20 bases between. The CDR3 consists of 16 residues. Germline-derived CDR1 and CDR2 are MNHEY and SMNVEV (reference sequence). CDR3 DNA: TGTGCCAGCAGTCTCTCTGCGACAGGAGGGTTCTATGGCTACACCTTC. Protein sequence: CASSLSATGGFYGYTF.

This clonotype was picked up many times. This CDR3 is CASSFGSNQPQHF. CDR3 sequence (DNA): TGCGCCAGCAGCTTTGGGAGCAATCAGCCCCAGCATTTT. The chain joins TRBV5-1 to TRBJ1-5; D is undetermined. The CDR3 is 13 residues long. The V and J ends lost 2 bases and 1 base respectively, with 4 bases between them. Germline CDR1 and CDR2: SGHRS and YFSETQ.

The V and J genes are TRBV28 and TRBJ2-1; a possible D gene is TRBD2 (6 bases). This CDR3 region has 15 residues. V gave up 4 bases and J gave up 7 bases, with 17 bases separating them. Germline V gene lookup returns CDR1 MDHEN and CDR2 SYDVKM. For the CDR3, the DNA is TGTGCCAGCAGTTCGGAATACGGGGAGGCAAATGAGCAGTTCTTC. Protein product: CASSSEYGEANEQFF.

Comment on this clonotype: It may be a read error: a sequence one base away is much more abundant. This sequence joins TRBV27 and TRBJ2-3; D ambiguous. Germline CDR1 and CDR2: MNHEY and SMNVEV (reference sequence). There are 13 residues in the CDR3. The CDR3 reads CASSSLPPDTRYF. Here the CDR3 DNA reads TGTGCCAGCAGTTCCCTCCCCCCAGATACGCGGTATTTT.

The chain is built from TRBV3-1 and TRBJ2-7; 9 bases are shared with TRBD2. The CDR3 extends over 15 amino acids. CDR1 and CDR2 (germline): LGHDT, YNNKEL (reference sequence). V was clipped by 1 base and J by 7 bases; unmatched bases: 8. The CDR3 coding sequence is TGTGCCAGCAGCCAAGGAGCGGGAGGCCGAGGGGAGCAGTACTTC. Its protein is CASSQGAGGRGEQYF.

This clonotype appeared a few times. This chain connects TRBV20-1 to TRBJ2-1, with 8 bases aligning to TRBD2. The germline V gene encodes CDR1 DFQATT and CDR2 SNEGSKA (reference sequence). Germline trimming cut 0 bases from V and 10 bases from J; bases unmatched to any gene: 8. The length of the CDR3 is 14 residues. CDR3 DNA sequence: TGCAGTGCTAGAGATGGAGCGGGAGAGGGAGAGCAGTTCTTC. This encodes CSARDGAGEGEQFF.

This chain connects TRBV24-1 to TRBJ2-7; weak D call: TRBD2 (6 bases). The CDR3 runs to 14 residues. V was pared by 4 bases and J by 5 bases, with 14 bases between. Germline V gives CDR1 KGHDR, CDR2 SFDVKD. CDR3 amino acids: CATSDPAGGNEQYF. CDR3 bases: TGTGCCACCAGTGACCCCGCTGGGGGGAACGAGCAGTACTTC.

This clonotype occurred many times. V gene TRBV27 combines with J gene TRBJ2-5; tentatively, D is TRBD2 (6 bases). The CDR3 is 14 residues long. V lost 6 bases to trimming and J lost 0 bases, with 11 bases between them. Germline V gene data show CDR1 as MNHEY and CDR2 as SMNVEV (reference sequence). The DNA of the CDR3 is TGTGCCAGCAGCAGCCGGGACTACCAAGAGACCCAGTACTTC. This encodes CASSSRDYQETQYF.

In the case of this clonotype: This may be a read error: a much more frequent sequence differs by one nucleotide. The chain joins TRBV5-1 to TRBJ2-3; 10 bases map to TRBD2. Germline V lookup: CDR1 SGHRS, CDR2 YFSETQ. V shed 8 bases, J shed 5 bases, and the junction held 8 bases outside the gene matches. CDR3 length: 14 residues. The CDR3 reads CASTSGISIDTQYF. The CDR3 DNA sequence: TGCGCCAGTACTAGCGGGATTTCCATAGATACGCAGTATTTT.

The chain uses TRBV7-3 and TRBJ2-3; no firm D call. The CDR3 contains 13 residues. The germline V and J ends were trimmed by 3 bases and 6 bases, with 10 bases remaining between them. Germline lookup yields CDR1 SGHTA and CDR2 FQGTGA. CDR3 sequence reads: CASSFRPGDTQYF. CDR3 DNA: TGTGCCAGCAGCTTCAGGCCCGGGGATACGCAGTATTTT.

The CDR3 DNA sequence: TGCAGTGCTAGGGTCCGCGGGCGCACTAATGAAAAACTGTTTTTT. This sequence encodes CSARVRGRTNEKLFF. The chain has TRBV20-1 and TRBJ1-4; D gene unclear. The germline V gene has CDR1 DFQATT and CDR2 SNEGSKA (reference sequence). The CDR3 loop spans 15 amino acids. Trimming cost V 3 bases and J 2 bases, with 13 bases left between them.

This clonotype was detected ten times or more. The chain employs TRBV9 and TRBJ1-1; TRBD1 might be the D (6 bases). This CDR3 has 13 residues. V gave up 4 bases and J gave up 3 bases, with 10 bases separating them. The germline gives CDR1 SGDLS, CDR2 YYNGEE. The CDR3 reads CASSTTGYTEAFF. In nucleotides, the CDR3 is TGTGCCAGCAGCACCACAGGGTACACTGAAGCTTTCTTT.

Ten or more counts support this clonotype. The CDR3, as DNA: TGTGCCAGTACCTTTGGGGCGGGCACTGAAGCTTTCTTT. Encoded protein: CASTFGAGTEAFF. The chain couples TRBV19 to TRBJ1-1, with D tentatively TRBD1 (5 bases). Germline CDR1 reads LNHDA; CDR2 reads SQIVND (reference sequence). There are 13 residues in the CDR3. V was trimmed by 7 bases and J by 4 bases, leaving 13 bases between them.

This clonotype was detected only a few times. The chain employs TRBV7-6 and TRBJ2-2, with 11 bases matching TRBD1. CDR3 length: 17 amino acids. The trim removed 1 base at V and 6 bases at J, leaving 7 bases unmatched. Germline-derived CDR1 and CDR2 are SGHVS and FNYEAQ. The CDR3 coding sequence is TGTGCCAGCAGCTTAGTTATCGGACAGGGGGCCCCCGGGGAGCTGTTTTTT. Translating gives CASSLVIGQGAPGELFF.